Below are 11 T cell receptor beta chains sequenced from a single sample in a study of cytotoxic CD8 clonotypes in ibrutinib-treated CLL. The assay was immunoSEQ multiplex PCR, and TCRdb's table has in-frame clones only and misses some. Among 250,000 to 350,000 clones listed, roughly four fifths were seen once. The sequenced sample was PBMCs, obtained at disease progression, from a patient treated with ibrutinib. These receptors were collected from a human donor with chronic lymphocytic leukemia.

The chain joins TRBV7-8 to TRBJ1-5, with D unresolved. CDR1 and CDR2 from the germline V gene are SGHVS and FQNEAQ. Trimming took off 1 base at V and 0 bases at J, with 1 base between the two ends. CDR3 length equals 13 residues. This chain's CDR3 is CASSLDSNQPQHF. As DNA, the CDR3 is TGTGCCAGCAGCTTAGATAGCAATCAGCCCCAGCATTTT. Complete variable domain (other parts from reference TRBV7-8 and TRBJ1-5): GAGVSQSPRYKVAKRGQDVALRCDPISGHVSLFWYQQALGQGPEFLTYFQNEAQLDKSGLPSDRFFAERPEGSVSTLKIQRTQQEDSAVYLCASSLDSNQPQHFGDGTRLSIL.

V is TRBV7-3 and J is TRBJ2-1; TRBD2 matches at 10 bases. Per the germline V gene, CDR1 is SGHTA and CDR2 is FQGTGA. This CDR3 has 17 residues. The trim removed 1 base at V and 1 base at J, leaving 4 bases unmatched. The CDR3 sequence is CASSLRLAGDSYNEQFF. In DNA, the CDR3 is TGTGCCAGCAGCTTAAGGCTAGCGGGAGATTCCTACAATGAGCAGTTCTTC. The full variable domain, with the rest looked up from reference TRBV7-3 and TRBJ2-1, is GAGVSQTPSNKVTEKGKYVELRCDPISGHTALYWYRQSLGQGPEFLIYFQGTGAADDSGLPNDRFFAVRPEGSVSTLKIQRTERGDSAVYLCASSLRLAGDSYNEQFFGPGTRLTVL.

The chain carries TRBV6-1 and TRBJ2-5; no clear D. The V end was cut by 5 bases, the J end by 9 bases, with 10 bases between. The CDR3 sequence is 11 residues long. Germline V lookup: CDR1 MNHNS, CDR2 SASEGT. CDR3 sequence (DNA): TGTGCCAGCAGTCGGGCAGGTGCCCAGTACTTC. Translated, it gives CASSRAGAQYF.

The chain uses TRBV7-9 and TRBJ1-3, with a possible D match to TRBD1 (6 bases). In germline, CDR1 is SEHNR, CDR2 FQNEAQ (reference sequence). Trimming cost V 1 base and J 8 bases, with 12 bases left between them. The CDR3 totals 14 residues. This CDR3 is CASSLVSGVDTIYF. The CDR3 DNA sequence: TGTGCCAGCAGCTTAGTGTCAGGGGTGGACACCATATATTTT. Full variable domain (remainder filled in from reference TRBV7-9 and TRBJ1-3): DTGVSQNPRHKITKRGQNVTFRCDPISEHNRLYWYRQTLGQGPEFLTYFQNEAQLEKSRLLSDRFSAERPKGSFSTLEIQRTEQGDSAMYLCASSLVSGVDTIYFGEGSWLTVV.

The chain is built from TRBV18 and TRBJ2-1, with 12 bases aligning to TRBD2. The germline CDR1 and CDR2 sequences are KGHSH and LQKENI. J gave up 7 bases and V 5 bases, and 15 bases lay outside the gene matches. CDR3 length: 18 residues. The CDR3 nucleotides read TGTGCCAGCTCAAAACTGAAGACTAGCGGGAGTCCGGGTAATGAGCAGTTCTTC. Residues: CASSKLKTSGSPGNEQFF.

This sequence joins TRBV5-4 and TRBJ2-3; 7 bases match TRBD1. The CDR3 sequence is 16 residues long. Per germline, CDR1 SGHNT and CDR2 YYREEE (reference sequence). Unmatched junction bases numbered 11, after V lost 4 bases and J lost 3 bases. As DNA, the CDR3 is TGTGCCAGCAGCCCCGCGACAGGGCTCAGGACAGATACGCAGTATTTT. This sequence encodes CASSPATGLRTDTQYF.

Here the CDR3 DNA reads TGTGCCAGCAGCTTACCAGGGGGCTCCACAGATACGCAGTATTTT. Its protein product is CASSLPGGSTDTQYF. The V and J genes are TRBV13 and TRBJ2-3; 8 bases are a match to TRBD1. This CDR3 spans 15 amino acids. Trimming removed 2 bases from V and 2 bases from J; junction bases left unmatched: 3. Germline loops: CDR1 PRHDT, CDR2 FYEKMQ (reference sequence).

The rearrangement uses TRBV6-6 and TRBJ1-6; possible D gene TRBD1, 5 bases. This CDR3 contains 14 residues. V was clipped by 9 bases and J by 5 bases, with 14 bases between them. Germline V gene lookup returns CDR1 MNHNY and CDR2 SVGAGI (reference sequence). Here the CDR3 reads CASSRQLDNSPLHF. CDR3 DNA sequence: TGTGCCAGTTCGCGACAGCTAGATAATTCACCCCTCCACTTT.

This clone was counted a single time. The chain recombines TRBV27 with TRBJ1-1; the match to TRBD1 covers 11 bases. The CDR3 has 14 amino acids. CDR1 MNHEY and CDR2 SMNVEV come from the germline V gene (reference sequence). The ends lost 8 bases at V and 4 bases at J; junction bases unmatched: 6. The CDR3 coding sequence is TGTGCCAGCCGGACAGGGGGCCTCGGCACTGAAGCTTTCTTT. This gives the protein CASRTGGLGTEAFF.

The V and J genes are TRBV29-1 and TRBJ1-2; TRBD1 might be the D (5 bases). V was cut by 0 bases and J by 4 bases, with 15 bases left in between. Germline-derived CDR1 and CDR2 are SQVTM and ANQGSEA. CDR3 length equals 15 residues. CDR3 region: CSVEDLWGDGYGYTF. The CDR3 DNA sequence: TGCAGCGTTGAAGATCTCTGGGGGGACGGCTATGGCTACACCTTC.

This chain links TRBV7-2 with TRBJ2-5; D is uncertain. V was clipped by 6 bases and J by 5 bases, with 7 bases between them. CDR1 SGHTA and CDR2 FQGNSA come from the germline V gene. This CDR3 spans 11 amino acids. CDR3 sequence (DNA): TGTGCCAGCAGTGGGCGGGAGACCCAGTACTTC. Translated: CASSGRETQYF. Full variable domain (rest looked up from reference TRBV7-2 and TRBJ2-5): GAGVSQSPSNKVTEKGKDVELRCDPISGHTALYWYRQSLGQGLEFLIYFQGNSAPDKSGLPSDRFSAERTGGSVSTLTIQRTQQEDSAVYLCASSGRETQYFGPGTRLLVL.